The clone carrying this TCR beta chain was detected only a few times. Its specificity is unknown. Unexposed donor CD4+ T cells date from 2011-2018, before the COVID-19 pandemic. CD4+ T cells were isolated from the cells after 10 days of culture. Half the medium was replaced with IL-2 medium on days 3 and 7. The CDR3 runs 17 residues. The germline CDR1 and CDR2 sequences are SEHNR and FQNEAQ (reference sequence). Trimming took 5 bases from V and 10 from J; bases not matched to a gene: 14. Repertoires were generated with immunoSEQ multiplex PCR, while TCRdb's copy carries only in-frame clones and drops some. The table includes 20,000 to 30,000 clones, roughly 82% detected once. This record belongs to a study of CD4 T cells in relation to SARS-CoV-2 and coronaviruses. Whole-study context: PBMCs were cultured with antigen for over 8 days before TCR beta sequencing.

Sequencing was done on a sample of CD4+ T cells from PBMCs, cultured in vitro. V is TRBV7-9 and J is TRBJ1-6; TRBD1 aligns across 10 bases. This TCR was recovered from a human donor in good health. The CDR3 DNA is TGTGCCAGCAGCCTAAGCGTCGGGACAGGGGTGCCCTCACCCCTCCACTTT. This codes for CASSLSVGTGVPSPLHF.